This TCR beta chain was recorded in a study of T cells in Graves' hyperthyroidism and ophthalmopathy. Study-wide context: At the time of initial diagnosis and before any treatment, peripheral blood was collected. General observations from the study: The model identified upcoming ophthalmopathy a median around 6 months ahead of onset.

What was amplified from RNA transcripts were TCR beta CDR3 regions. A first-round RT-PCR of the TCR CDR3 used the HTBI primer set. Via MiXCR, TCRdb re-called the multiplex PCR reads, giving one row per CDR3 protein. The sample includes 500,000 to 750,000 distinct CDR3 sequences, 15% to 19% seen only once; the top ten take under 8%. The V segment lost 5 bases and the J segment 7 bases; nucleotides outside the gene matches: 8. The CDR3 spans 15 residues. Germline values: CDR1 SGHTA, CDR2 FQGNSA. In this sample, this clonotype turned up many times. Its antigen is currently unknown. The sequence derives from a woman aged 30 to 39 with Graves' hyperthyroidism. The gene calls are TRBV7-2 and TRBJ1-6; TRBD1 matches at 7 bases. Sequenced input: blood. The CDR3 region is CASSDTGALNSPLHF. Here the CDR3 DNA reads TGTGCCAGCAGCGATACAGGGGCCCTGAATTCACCCCTCCACTTT.